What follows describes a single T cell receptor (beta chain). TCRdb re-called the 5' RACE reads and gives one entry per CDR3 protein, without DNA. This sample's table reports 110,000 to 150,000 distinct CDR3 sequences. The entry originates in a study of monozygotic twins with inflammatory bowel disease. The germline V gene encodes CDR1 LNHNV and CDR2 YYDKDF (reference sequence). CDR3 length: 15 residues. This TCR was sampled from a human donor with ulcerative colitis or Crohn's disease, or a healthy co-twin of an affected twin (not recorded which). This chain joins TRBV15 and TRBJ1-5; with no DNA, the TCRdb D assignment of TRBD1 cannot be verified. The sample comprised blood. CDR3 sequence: CATSFHRGQGQPQHF.